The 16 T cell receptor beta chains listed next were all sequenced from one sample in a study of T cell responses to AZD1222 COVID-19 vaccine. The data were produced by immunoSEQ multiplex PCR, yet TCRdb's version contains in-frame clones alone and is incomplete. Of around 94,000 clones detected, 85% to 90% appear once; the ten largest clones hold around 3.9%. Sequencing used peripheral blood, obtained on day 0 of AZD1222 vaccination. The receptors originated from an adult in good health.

The CDR3 DNA reads as TGTGCCAGCAGCATGACCGGGACTACGAGCTACGAGCAGTACTTC. Translated: CASSMTGTTSYEQYF. The chain joins TRBV3-1 (or the pseudogene TRBV3-2) to TRBJ2-7, with TRBD2 matching over 7 bases. CDR3 length: 15 residues. V lost 5 bases, J lost 3 bases, and 10 bases stayed unmatched. Looked up from germline, CDR1 is LGHDT and CDR2 is YNNKEL (reference sequence).

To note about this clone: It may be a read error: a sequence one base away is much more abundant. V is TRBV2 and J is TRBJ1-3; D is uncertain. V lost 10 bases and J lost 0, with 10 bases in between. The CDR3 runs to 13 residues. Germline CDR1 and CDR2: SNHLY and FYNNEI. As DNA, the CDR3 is TGTGCCACTCTGAGGGACTCTGGAAACACCATATATTTT. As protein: CATLRDSGNTIYF.

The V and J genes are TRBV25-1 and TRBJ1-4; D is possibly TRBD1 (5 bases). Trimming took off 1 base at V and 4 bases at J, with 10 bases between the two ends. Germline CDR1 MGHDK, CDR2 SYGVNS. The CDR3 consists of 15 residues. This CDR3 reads CASSEWAGLNEKLFF. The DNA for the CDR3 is TGTGCCAGCAGTGAATGGGCAGGGCTTAATGAAAAACTGTTTTTT.

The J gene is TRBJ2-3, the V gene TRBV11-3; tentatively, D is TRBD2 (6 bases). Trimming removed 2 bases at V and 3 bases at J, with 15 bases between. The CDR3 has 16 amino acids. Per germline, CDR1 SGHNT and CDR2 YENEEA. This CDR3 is CASSLSRGARTDTQYF. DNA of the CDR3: TGTGCCAGCAGCTTAAGTCGCGGGGCCAGAACAGATACGCAGTATTTT.

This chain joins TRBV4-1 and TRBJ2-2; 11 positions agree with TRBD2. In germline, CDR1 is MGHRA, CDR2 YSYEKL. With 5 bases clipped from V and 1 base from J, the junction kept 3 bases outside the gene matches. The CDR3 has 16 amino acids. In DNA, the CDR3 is TGCGCCAGCAGCTGGCTAGCGGGGGGGAACACCGGGGAGCTGTTTTTT. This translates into CASSWLAGGNTGELFF.

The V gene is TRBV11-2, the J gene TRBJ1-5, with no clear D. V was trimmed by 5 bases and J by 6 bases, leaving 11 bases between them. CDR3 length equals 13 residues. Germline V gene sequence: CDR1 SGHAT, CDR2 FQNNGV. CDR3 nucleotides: TGTGCCAGCAGCCCCATCGAGGGTCAGCCCCAGCATTTT. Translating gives CASSPIEGQPQHF.

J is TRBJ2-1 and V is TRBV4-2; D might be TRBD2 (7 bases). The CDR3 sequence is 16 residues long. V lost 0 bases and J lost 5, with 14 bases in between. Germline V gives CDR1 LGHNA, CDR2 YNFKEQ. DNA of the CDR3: TGTGCCAGCAGCCAAGAAGGGGGGGCCAGCCACAATGAGCAGTTCTTC. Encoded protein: CASSQEGGASHNEQFF.

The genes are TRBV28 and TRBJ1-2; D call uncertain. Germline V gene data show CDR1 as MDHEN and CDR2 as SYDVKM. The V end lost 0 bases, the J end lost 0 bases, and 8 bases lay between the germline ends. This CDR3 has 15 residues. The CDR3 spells CASSLWAGPNYGYTF. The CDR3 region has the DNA TGTGCCAGCAGTTTATGGGCAGGTCCTAACTATGGCTACACCTTC.

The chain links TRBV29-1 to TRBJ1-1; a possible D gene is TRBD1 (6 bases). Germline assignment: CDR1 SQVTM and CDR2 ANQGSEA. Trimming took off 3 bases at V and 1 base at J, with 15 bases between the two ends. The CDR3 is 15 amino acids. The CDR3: CSVDPGRTANTEAFF. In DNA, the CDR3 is TGCAGCGTTGATCCCGGCCGGACAGCGAACACTGAAGCTTTCTTT.

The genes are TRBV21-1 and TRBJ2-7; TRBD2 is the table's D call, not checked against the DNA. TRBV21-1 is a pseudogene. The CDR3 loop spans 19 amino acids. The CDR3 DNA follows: TGTGCCAGCAGCAAAGCGTCATGGACTAGCGACGCCCTATCCTACGAGCAGTACTTC. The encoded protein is CASSKASWTSDALSYEQYF.

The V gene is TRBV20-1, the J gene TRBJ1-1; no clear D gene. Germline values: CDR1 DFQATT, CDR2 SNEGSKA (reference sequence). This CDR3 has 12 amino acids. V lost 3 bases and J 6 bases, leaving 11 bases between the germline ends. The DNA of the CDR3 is TGCAGTGCTAGTGCACCTGTCGCTGAAGCTTTCTTT. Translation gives CSASAPVAEAFF.

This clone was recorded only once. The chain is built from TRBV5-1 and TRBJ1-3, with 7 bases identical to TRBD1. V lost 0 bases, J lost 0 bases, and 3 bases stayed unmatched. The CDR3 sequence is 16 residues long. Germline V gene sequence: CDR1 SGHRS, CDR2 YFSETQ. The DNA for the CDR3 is TGCGCCAGCAGCTTGGCCGGGACAGCCTCTGGAAACACCATATATTTT. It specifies CASSLAGTASGNTIYF.

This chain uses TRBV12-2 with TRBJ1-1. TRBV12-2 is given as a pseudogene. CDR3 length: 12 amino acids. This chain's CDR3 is CASRYLITEAFF. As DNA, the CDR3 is TGTGCAAGTCGCTACCTTATTACTGAAGCTTTCTTT.

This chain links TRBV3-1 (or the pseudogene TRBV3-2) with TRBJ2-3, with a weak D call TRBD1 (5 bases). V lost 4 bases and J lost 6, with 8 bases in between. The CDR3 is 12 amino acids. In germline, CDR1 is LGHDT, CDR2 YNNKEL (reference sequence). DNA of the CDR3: TGTGCCAGCAGCCGGTGGGGCGATACGCAGTATTTT. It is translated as CASSRWGDTQYF.

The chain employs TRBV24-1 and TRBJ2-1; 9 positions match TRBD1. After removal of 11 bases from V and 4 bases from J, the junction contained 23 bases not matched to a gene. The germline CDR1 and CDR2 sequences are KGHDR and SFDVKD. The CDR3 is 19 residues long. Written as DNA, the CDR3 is TGTGCCAACCTTAGCCGGGACAGGGAAGGGCCAGTGTTATACAATGAGCAGTTCTTC. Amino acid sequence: CANLSRDREGPVLYNEQFF.

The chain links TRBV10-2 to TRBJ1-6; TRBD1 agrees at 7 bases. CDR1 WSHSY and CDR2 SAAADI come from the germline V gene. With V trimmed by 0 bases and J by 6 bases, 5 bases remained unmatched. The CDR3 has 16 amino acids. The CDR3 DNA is TGCGCCAGCAGTGAGTCGCAGGGGGGGGGTAATTCACCCCTCCACTTT. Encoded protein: CASSESQGGGNSPLHF.